This T cell receptor beta chain is from a study of blood T cell repertoires in COVID-19. Turning to the study itself: The United States, Italy and Spain supplied acute and convalescent COVID-19 samples. The cDNA or gDNA used as material had been derived from T cells, B-cell-depleted T cells, or PBMCs.

Per the study methods: Cell counts per sample came from amplifying reference gene primers. Only in-frame clones appear in the TCRdb table, and some are missing; sequencing was by immunoSEQ multiplex PCR. The V and J calls and the clone size are those of that table, but D and trimming were determined from the DNA. The table lists tens of thousands of clones, roughly 82% of them singletons. Material for sequencing was peripheral blood. This clonotype was sampled from a human donor in a cohort sampled during active COVID-19.

The CDR3 DNA sequence: TGTGCCAGCAGCGTATTAGGGGGTCCCAATCAGCCCCAGCATTTT. Translated: CASSVLGGPNQPQHF. V gene TRBV9 combines with J gene TRBJ1-5; D might be TRBD1 (6 bases). The CDR3 runs to 15 residues. Germline assignment: CDR1 SGDLS and CDR2 YYNGEE. V lost 1 base to trimming and J lost 3 bases, with 11 bases between them.